This is a list of T cell receptor beta chains from one sample in a study of regulatory dendritic cells for organ transplantation. Generated by immunoSEQ multiplex PCR, the TCRdb table keeps only in-frame clones and is missing some. The sample yields just under 30,000 clones, 60% to 80% seen once. The source material was memory CD4+ T cells from blood. The receptors were sampled from a human donor in good health. CDR3s include the opening cysteine and the closing phenylalanine or tryptophan. A D gene is named only where the DNA matches it firmly. Size values are once, few and many counts, or a class for expanded clones, and some rows have none.

length | J | D | V | size | DNA | CDR3
15 | TRBJ2-3 | NA | TRBV4-3 | NA | TGCGCCAGCAGCCAAGATTCGCTTAACACAGATACGCAGTATTTT | CASSQDSLNTDTQYF
15 | TRBJ2-2 | NA | TRBV18 | once | TGTGCCAGCTCACGGCAGGACCAGAACACCGGGGAGCTGTTTTTT | CASSRQDQNTGELFF
14 | TRBJ2-7 | TRBD1 | TRBV5-1 | NA | TGCGCCAGCAGCAAAACAGGGGTAGACTACGAGCAGTACTTC | CASSKTGVDYEQYF
18 | TRBJ2-2 | NA | TRBV14 | NA | TGTGCCAGCAGCCAAGTCCTCCCCGGTACAGGGTGGAGCGGGGAGCTGTTTTTT | CASSQVLPGTGWSGELFF
17 | TRBJ1-1 | TRBD1 | TRBV6-1 | NA | TGTGCCAGCAGTGCCTGGGACAGGGGAATTTCGAACACTGAAGCTTTCTTT | CASSAWDRGISNTEAFF
14 | TRBJ2-3 | NA | TRBV28 | NA | TGTGCCAGCAGCAGACGGCTTAGCACAGATACGCAGTATTTT | CASSRRLSTDTQYF
12 | TRBJ2-3 | NA | TRBV5-8 | once | TGTGCCAGCAGCTTAACCCCAGATACGCAGTATTTT | CASSLTPDTQYF
16 | TRBJ2-5 | TRBD2 | TRBV7-2 | NA | TGTGCCAGCAGCTTAGCCTTGTCTAGCGGACAAGAGACCCAGTACTTC | CASSLALSSGQETQYF
15 | TRBJ1-1 | TRBD1 | TRBV6-5 | NA | TGTGCCAGCAGTTACTCGGACAGGCCGAACACTGAAGCTTTCTTT | CASSYSDRPNTEAFF
13 | TRBJ2-1 | NA | TRBV14 | NA | TGTGCCAGCAGCGGGCAGAATTACAATGAGCAGTTCTTC | CASSGQNYNEQFF
14 | TRBJ2-7 | TRBD1 | TRBV6-6 | NA | TGTGCCAGTTCCGGACAGGGTGGGGTCTACGAGCAGTACTTC | CASSGQGGVYEQYF
16 | TRBJ2-2 | TRBD1 | TRBV5-1 | NA | TGCGCCAGCAGCCAAGGGCCCACAGGGGACACCGGGGAGCTGTTTTTT | CASSQGPTGDTGELFF
14 | TRBJ1-3 | NA | TRBV5-6 | NA | TGTGCCAGCAGCCCGGACCTTTCTGGAAACACCATATATTTT | CASSPDLSGNTIYF
16 | TRBJ2-7 | NA | TRBV4-3 | NA | TGCGCCAGCAGTCCCGACTCCGCGGTTAGCCAAGGCGAGCAGTACTTC | CASSPDSAVSQGEQYF
15 | TRBJ2-3 | TRBD2 | TRBV18 | NA | TGTGCCAGCTCCTCGAGAGGGCGGGAGGTGGATACGCAGTATTTT | CASSSRGREVDTQYF
14 | TRBJ1-1 | NA | TRBV11-2 | NA | TGTGCCAGCAGCTTACACACGGGGGGCACTGAAGCTTTCTTT | CASSLHTGGTEAFF
13 | TRBJ1-2 | NA | TRBV18 | few | TGTGCCAGCTCACCGGACAGCGGGTATGGCTACACCTTC | CASSPDSGYGYTF
11 | TRBJ2-7 | NA | TRBV6-5 | NA | TGTGCCAGCAGTTACTCCGGGGGGCAGTACTTC | CASSYSGGQYF
14 | TRBJ1-4 | NA | TRBV10-2 | NA | TGCGCCAGCAGCGGCGGGACCGAAGGTGAAAAACTGTTTTTT | CASSGGTEGEKLFF
14 | TRBJ1-1 | NA | TRBV6-1 | NA | TGTGCCAGCAGTGAAATCGGGTTCGGGGGGGGAGCTTTCTTT | CASSEIGFGGGAFF
15 | TRBJ2-7 | TRBD1 | TRBV7-8 | NA | TGTGCCAGCAGACCACACGGACAGGGGGCGAGTGAGCAGTACTTC | CASRPHGQGASEQYF
13 | TRBJ1-2 | NA | TRBV29-1 | NA | TGCAGCGTTGACTCACAGCAAGAATATGGCTACACCTTC | CSVDSQQEYGYTF
13 | TRBJ2-1 | NA | TRBV7-3 | NA | TGTGCCAGCAGCTTACCCCCGTCTCCAGAGCAGTTCTTC | CASSLPPSPEQFF
14 | TRBJ1-2 | NA | TRBV27 | NA | TGTGCCAGCAGTTTAAGGGCAGGGAACTATGGCTACACCTTC | CASSLRAGNYGYTF
16 | TRBJ1-3 | NA | TRBV18 | NA | TGTGCCAGCTCACCGAATAAGGCCTCGGCTGGAAACACCATATATTTT | CASSPNKASAGNTIYF
13 | TRBJ1-1 | NA | TRBV12-5 | NA | TGTGCTAGTGGTCCGTCAGGGTATTCTGAAGCTTTCTTT | CASGPSGYSEAFF
16 | TRBJ2-3 | NA | TRBV27 | NA | TGTGCCAGCAGGTGGGCGGGGGCAGCACGGACAGATACGCAGTATTTT | CASRWAGAARTDTQYF
16 | TRBJ1-5 | NA | TRBV6-5 | NA | TGTGCCAGCAGTTTAAGCAGGCCTAGAAGCAATCAGCCCCAGCATTTT | CASSLSRPRSNQPQHF
14 | TRBJ1-2 | NA | TRBV7-8 | NA | TGTGCCAGCAGCTTATCCCCACAGGGTATGGGCTACACCTTC | CASSLSPQGMGYTF
12 | TRBJ1-1 | NA | TRBV5-6 | NA | TGTGCCAGCAGCTTGGTGGGGACTGAAGCTTTCTTT | CASSLVGTEAFF
15 | TRBJ1-6 | TRBD1 | TRBV10-2 | NA | TGCGCCAGCAGTGAGACGACAGGGGGACAGTCACCCCTCCACTTT | CASSETTGGQSPLHF
14 | TRBJ2-7 | TRBD2 | TRBV5-4 | NA | TGTGCCAGCAGGGCTAGCGGGAGCCTAAGGGAGCAGTACTTC | CASRASGSLREQYF
16 | TRBJ2-4 | NA | TRBV10-1 | NA | TGCGCCAGCAGAATACAGGAGCCTCTAGCCAAAAACATTCAGTACTTC | CASRIQEPLAKNIQYF
13 | TRBJ2-1 | NA | TRBV5-1 | NA | TGCGCCAGCAGCGCTACCCTGGGCAATGAGCAGTTCTTC | CASSATLGNEQFF
15 | TRBJ2-3 | NA | TRBV7-9 | NA | TGTGCCAGCAGCTTAAGTCGTAGTCGCACAGATACGCAGTATTTT | CASSLSRSRTDTQYF
13 | TRBJ2-5 | NA | TRBV6-5 | NA | TGTGCCAGCAGCAATGGGATGTTGGAGACCCAGTACTTC | CASSNGMLETQYF
17 | TRBJ1-4 | TRBD1 | TRBV30 | NA | TGTGCCTGGAGTGGGGACGAAAGGGACAGCCTTAATGAAAAACTGTTTTTT | CAWSGDERDSLNEKLFF
15 | TRBJ1-5 | NA | TRBV19 | NA | TGTGCCAGTAACAATATTGGGGGCGTCAATCAGCCCCAGCATTTT | CASNNIGGVNQPQHF
13 | TRBJ1-1 | TRBD1 | TRBV29-1 | NA | TGCAGCTCCCGGGACAGGTCGTACACTGAAGCTTTCTTT | CSSRDRSYTEAFF
20 | TRBJ1-2 | TRBD1 | TRBV27 | NA | TGTGCCAGCAGATCCGATCTTACAGGGGGCCCCTTGAGGAACAACTATGGCTACACCTTC | CASRSDLTGGPLRNNYGYTF
14 | TRBJ2-5 | TRBD2 | TRBV5-1 | NA | TGCGCCAGCAGCCGGGACGGGAGGGGAGAGACCCAGTACTTC | CASSRDGRGETQYF
14 | TRBJ1-3 | NA | TRBV18 | NA | TGTGCCAGCTCGAGGGGCGGTTCTGGAAACACCATATATTTT | CASSRGGSGNTIYF
13 | TRBJ2-7 | TRBD1 | TRBV6-1 | NA | TGTGCCAGCAGTTTTCAAGGGACAGCCGAGCAGTACTTC | CASSFQGTAEQYF
16 | TRBJ2-4 | TRBD2 | TRBV7-2 | once | TGTGCCAGCAGCTTATCTAGCGGACTAGCCAAAAACATTCAGTACTTC | CASSLSSGLAKNIQYF
15 | TRBJ1-5 | NA | TRBV28 | NA | TGTGCCAGCAGTTTAGAGGATCGAAACAATCAGCCCCAGCATTTT | CASSLEDRNNQPQHF
14 | TRBJ2-7 | NA | TRBV6-5 | NA | TGTGCCAGCACTAAACAGGGGGGGAACTACGAGCAGTACTTC | CASTKQGGNYEQYF
16 | TRBJ2-5 | TRBD1 | TRBV11-3 | once | TGTGCCAGCAGCTTAAGCCGGGACAGGGGGGAAGAGACCCAGTACTTC | CASSLSRDRGEETQYF
13 | TRBJ2-7 | NA | TRBV7-8 | NA | TGTGCCAGCAGCTTCGGCAGGAACTACGAGCAGTACTTC | CASSFGRNYEQYF
15 | TRBJ2-7 | NA | TRBV6-5 | NA | TGTGCCAGCAGTTACGGTCCAGATAGCTCCTACGAGCAGTACTTC | CASSYGPDSSYEQYF
13 | TRBJ2-7 | NA | TRBV6-1 | NA | TGTGCCAGCAGTTTGTCAGGAGCCTACGAGCAGTACTTC | CASSLSGAYEQYF
13 | TRBJ1-1 | NA | TRBV6-4 | once | TGTGCCAGCAGTGACTCGACGCAGGGTCCAGCTTTCTTT | CASSDSTQGPAFF
14 | TRBJ1-1 | NA | TRBV5-1 | NA | TGCGCCAGCAGCTTCGGACAGCTGAACACTGAAGCTTTCTTT | CASSFGQLNTEAFF
15 | TRBJ1-2 | TRBD1 | TRBV28 | NA | TGTGCCAGCAGCATGGGGGACAGTTTATATCATGGCTACACCTTC | CASSMGDSLYHGYTF
14 | TRBJ1-1 | NA | TRBV6-1 | once | TGTGCCAGCAGGGCAGGGGTCGAGAACACTGAAGCTTTCTTT | CASRAGVENTEAFF
15 | TRBJ2-1 | TRBD1 | TRBV18 | NA | TGTGCCAGCTCACCAGAACAGGGGGCACGGAATGAGCAGTTCTTC | CASSPEQGARNEQFF
16 | TRBJ1-5 | NA | TRBV4-2 | NA | TGTGCCAGCAGCCAATCCTCTAGAACAGGCCGGGGGGCCCAGCATTTT | CASSQSSRTGRGAQHF
14 | TRBJ1-3 | NA | TRBV5-6 | NA | TGTGCCAGCAGCATCGGATTTCCTGGAAACACCATATATTTT | CASSIGFPGNTIYF
12 | TRBJ1-2 | NA | TRBV5-4 | NA | TGTGCCAGCAGCCGAGACGGATATGGCTACACCTTC | CASSRDGYGYTF
17 | TRBJ1-4 | TRBD1 | TRBV4-3 | few | TGCGCCAGCAGCCAAGATGGGCAGGGGGCGCGGGGTGAAAAACTGTTTTTT | CASSQDGQGARGEKLFF
18 | TRBJ2-2 | TRBD1 | TRBV4-2 | NA | TGTGCCAGCAGCCAAGACCCTCCGGGACAGGGTCGAACCGGGGAGCTGTTTTTT | CASSQDPPGQGRTGELFF